This T cell receptor beta chain came from a study of glioma-infiltrating T cells. This clonotype was counted at least ten times. Trimming cost V 2 bases and J 4 bases, with 10 bases left between them. The germline V gene has CDR1 MDHEN and CDR2 SYDVKM. The CDR3 length is 14 residues. Using RNA template, CDR3s of TCR alpha and beta were amplified with iRepertoire arm-PCR. Input was about 85-450 ng of tissue mRNA or PBMC total RNA. TCRdb reprocessed the multiplex PCR reads via MiXCR and lists one record per CDR3 protein. Here the sample spans about 140,000 distinct CDR3 sequences, about 39% being singletons.

V and J are TRBV28 and TRBJ2-3, with D possibly TRBD2 on 5 matching bases. Material for sequencing was glioma tissue, nonneoplastic brain tissue, or PBMCs (not recorded which). This clonotype was obtained from a human donor with low-grade glioma or glioblastoma, undergoing nonglioma brain surgery, or in good health (not recorded which). For the CDR3, the DNA is TGTGCCAGCAGTTTACTAGGGAGCGCAGATACGCAGTATTTT. Translating gives CASSLLGSADTQYF.